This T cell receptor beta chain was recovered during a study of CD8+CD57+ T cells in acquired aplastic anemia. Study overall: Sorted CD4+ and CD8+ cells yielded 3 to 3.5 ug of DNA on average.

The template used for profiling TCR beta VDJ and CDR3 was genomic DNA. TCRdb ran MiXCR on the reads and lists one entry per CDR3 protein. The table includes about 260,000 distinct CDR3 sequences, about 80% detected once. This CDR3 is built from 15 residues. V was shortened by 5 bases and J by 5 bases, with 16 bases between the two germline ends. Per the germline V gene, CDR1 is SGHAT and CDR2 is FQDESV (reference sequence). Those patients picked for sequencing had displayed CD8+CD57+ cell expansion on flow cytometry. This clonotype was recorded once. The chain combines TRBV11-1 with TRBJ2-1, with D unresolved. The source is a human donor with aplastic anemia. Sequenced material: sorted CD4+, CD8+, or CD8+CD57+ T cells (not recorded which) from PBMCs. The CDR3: CASSVGRTAHNEQFF. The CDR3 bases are TGTGCCAGCAGCGTAGGTCGTACAGCACACAATGAGCAGTTCTTC. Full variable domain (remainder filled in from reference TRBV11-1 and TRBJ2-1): EAEVAQSPRYKITEKSQAVAFWCDPISGHATLYWYRQILGQGPELLVQFQDESVVDDSQLPKDRFSAERLKGVDSTLKIQPAELGDSAMYLCASSVGRTAHNEQFFGPGTRLTVL.